This T cell receptor beta chain was sequenced during a study of beta chain features in type 1 diabetes. Study observations and caveats: TCRB CDR3s were moderately but significantly shorter in Type 1 diabetes patients in all four CD4+ subsets. Lower insertion and higher deletion counts appeared at VDJ junctions in type 1 diabetes patients.

This clone was counted only a few times. Its antigen is not identified. The authors reverse transcribed all of the isolated RNA, so sequencing captured expressed TCRB transcripts. It was found that naive, central memory and regulatory T cell samples averaged around 3.6 million reads. Sequencing used immunoSEQ multiplex PCR; TCRdb keeps in-frame clones, though not all of them. This sample yields about 370,000 clones, of which roughly a tenth are seen a single time; 0.6% belongs to the top ten. This CDR3 is built from 18 residues. The V segment lost 4 bases and the J segment 0 bases; nucleotides outside the gene matches: 7. Per the germline V gene, CDR1 is SGHRS and CDR2 is YFSETQ.

This receptor was taken from a young man with type 1 diabetes. The genes are TRBV5-1 and TRBJ2-1; the match to TRBD2 covers 13 bases. Sequenced input: central memory CD4+ T cells from blood. The DNA for the CDR3 is TGCGCCAGCAGCATCTCGACTAGCGGGAGGAGCTCCTACAATGAGCAGTTCTTC. Amino acid sequence: CASSISTSGRSSYNEQFF. Together with reference TRBV5-1 and TRBJ2-1, the CDR3 gives the full variable domain: KAGVTQTPRYLIKTRGQQVTLSCSPISGHRSVSWYQQTPGQGLQFLFEYFSETQRNKGNFPGRFSGRQFSNSRSEMNVSTLELGDSALYLCASSISTSGRSSYNEQFFGPGTRLTVL.